Given below is one T cell receptor (beta chain) in context. The sample comes from a study of blood T cell repertoires in COVID-19. Turning to the study itself: Collection of acute and convalescent COVID-19 samples took place in the United States, Italy and Spain.

Original processing methods: Amplifying reference gene primers gave estimates of nucleated cell counts. Data came from immunoSEQ multiplex PCR; TCRdb stores just in-frame clones and leaves some out. V and J calls and clone size are as listed in that table; D and trimming were resolved from the DNA. The data contain about 140,000 clones, about 86% of them singletons. Germline CDR1 reads SGHVS; CDR2 reads FNYEAQ. V trimming: 3 bases; J trimming: 4 bases; junction bases outside the gene matches: 6. The CDR3 runs 15 residues. The clonotype originates from a woman aged 55 to 70 with acute or convalescent COVID-19. The J gene is TRBJ2-1, the V gene TRBV7-6; TRBD2 agrees at 7 bases. Input material: peripheral blood. Here the CDR3 DNA reads TGTGCCAGCAGCTTGAGCGGGACTACGTACAATGAGCAGTTCTTC. Translation gives CASSLSGTTYNEQFF. Drawing the rest from reference TRBV7-6 and TRBJ2-1, the complete variable domain is GAGVSQSPRYKVTKRGQDVALRCDPISGHVSLYWYRQALGQGPEFLTYFNYEAQQDKSGLPNDRFSAERPEGSISTLTIQRTEQRDSAMYRCASSLSGTTYNEQFFGPGTRLTVL.